This TCR beta chain was sequenced during a study of cytotoxic CD8 clonotypes in ibrutinib-treated CLL (dated by TCRdb to 2020 to 2023). Regarding the complete study: The cohort had 11 relapsed/refractory and approximately 14 treatment-naive patients; around 17 were IGHV unmutated. Samples averaged approximately 240,000 productive templates and 90,000 to 95,000 productive rearrangements. Longitudinal samples were obtainable from about 30% of the roughly 90 participants in the trial. Cryopreserved peripheral blood mononuclear cells were obtained prior to treatment, at the time of response, and at either disease progression or sustained remission. Every remission and progressive disease sample was obtained while ibrutinib was still being received by the patients. Responses were partial in some 24 patients and complete in 2; after median approximately 67 months follow-up, 14 stayed in remission and 12 progressed. Response samples were taken after a median of 12 months on treatment, ranging from about 6 to 40 months. Paper-wide results and their limitations: Public clonotypes were rare and either shrank or stayed stable during treatment, and the rise in clonality at ibrutinib response reflected expansion of private clonotypes. Clonality rose at ibrutinib response, remained stable during sustained remission, and dropped back toward baseline at progression. Sampling times were not matched between patients in sustained remission and patients whose disease was progressing, and lymph node repertoires were not examined. Baseline clonality was found to be higher than that of age-matched healthy donors and was strongly correlated with circulating CD8+ T-cell counts.

Read against the paper, the sample's time point label means: around 2 years on ibrutinib. Approximately 2 micrograms of genomic DNA were extracted from cryopreserved PBMCs for TCR beta library preparation. Longitudinal blood samples from CLL patients on ibrutinib monotherapy were analyzed using high-throughput TCR beta sequencing. The patients were enrolled in a single-center, open-label phase 2 trial of ibrutinib monotherapy. The goal of deep resolution MiSeq sequencing was a depth between 1 in 1 million and 1 in 200,000 T cells, and coverage averaged 10x per clonotype. TCR beta libraries were generated with the immunoSEQ hsTCRB Kit. On the authors' methods: The data were analyzed with ImmunoSEQ Analyzer and ImmunoSEQ Data Assistant, and V, D and J gene assignments followed IMGT definitions. Clonality, which ranges from 0 to 1, was calculated as one minus the normalized Shannon entropy of productive rearrangement frequencies. Only overrepresented clonotypes making up at least 0.05% of the repertoire of each patient were included in the public clonotype analysis. Some 13 age-matched healthy donor repertoires from immuneACCESS served as clonality controls. What TCRdb holds here is the immuneACCESS table cut down to in-frame rearrangements. Part of the clones is not present; checked against another copy, under half of the missing clones reflect an unresolved V gene, and the others are unexplained. The V and J calls and the clone size are those of that table, but D and trimming were determined from the DNA. The sample table records fewer than 150,000 clones; around 84% of these occur just once. About 3.3% of the sample is in the top ten clones.

Comment on this clone: It has no known antigen specificity. Within one base of it there is no much larger clone, and no base qualities were kept.

From its cysteine to its phenylalanine, the CDR3 spans 15 amino acids. The kept DNA is CDR3 alone, 45 bases in frame from the first base. CDR1 and CDR2, looked up from the germline V gene (reference sequence), are MNHEY and SMNVEV. The germline V and J ends show losses of 2 bases and 4 bases respectively, and no gene match explains 5 bases of the junction. The chain is made from TRBV27 and TRBJ2-3; 8 central nucleotides agree with TRBD2. The sequences come from PBMCs, collected after 24 months of ibrutinib treatment. This receptor was identified in a human donor with chronic lymphocytic leukemia. At the DNA level, the sequence is TGTGCCAGCAGTTTAACGGCGGGAGGTCCAGATACGCAGTATTTT. Translated, it gives CASSLTAGGPDTQYF.